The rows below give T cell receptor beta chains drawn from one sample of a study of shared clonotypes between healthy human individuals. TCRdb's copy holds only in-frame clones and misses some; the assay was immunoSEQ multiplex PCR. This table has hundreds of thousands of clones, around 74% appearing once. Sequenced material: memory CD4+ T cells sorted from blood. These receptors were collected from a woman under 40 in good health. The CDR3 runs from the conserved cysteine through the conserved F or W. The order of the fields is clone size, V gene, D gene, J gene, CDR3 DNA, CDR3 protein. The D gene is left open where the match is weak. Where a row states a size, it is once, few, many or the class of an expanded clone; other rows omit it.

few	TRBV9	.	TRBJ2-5	TGTGCCAGCAGCCGGGGGCCGTTCGTCACTGAGACCCAGTACTTC	CASSRGPFVTETQYF
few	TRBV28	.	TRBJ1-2	TGTGCCAGCAGCTCAGGGGCCTATGGCTACACCTTC	CASSSGAYGYTF
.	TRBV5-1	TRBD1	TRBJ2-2	TGCGCCAGCAGCTTGGGGGACAGGGAGCGCGGGGAGCTGTTTTTT	CASSLGDRERGELFF
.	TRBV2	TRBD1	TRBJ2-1	TGTGCCACACGGGGACAGGGTGACAATGAGCAGTTCTTC	CATRGQGDNEQFF
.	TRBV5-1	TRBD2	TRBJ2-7	TGCGCCAGCAGCTCGGGACTAGCGGGATACGAGCAGTACTTC	CASSSGLAGYEQYF
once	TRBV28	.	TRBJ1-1	TGTGCCAGCAGGGGTAACACTGAAGCTTTCTTT	CASRGNTEAFF
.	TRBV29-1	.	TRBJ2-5	TGCAGCGTTGCGAGTTCCCAAGAGACCCAGTACTTC	CSVASSQETQYF
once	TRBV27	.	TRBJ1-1	TGTGCCAGCTGCCCGGGAGGCCTTTTGGGCGACACTGAAGCTTTCTTT	CASCPGGLLGDTEAFF
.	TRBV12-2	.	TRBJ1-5	TGTGCAAGTCGCTTAGTCACGGGGGGTGATCAGCCCCAGCATTTT	CASRLVTGGDQPQHF
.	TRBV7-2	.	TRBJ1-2	TGTGCCAGCAGCAGATTGATTGACTATGGCTACACCTTC	CASSRLIDYGYTF
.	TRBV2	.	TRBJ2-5	TGTGCCGAAAGCCCTGGTGGGGGGCGCGGAGAGACCCAGTACTTC	CAESPGGGRGETQYF
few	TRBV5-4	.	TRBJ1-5	TGTGCCAGCAGCTTATGTTTCGCCCGAGTCTTTGGTCAGCCCCAGCATTTT	CASSLCFARVFGQPQHF
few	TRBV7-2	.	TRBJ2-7	TGTGCCAGCTCTCCGGGACGGGCGCCCTACGAGCAGTACTTC	CASSPGRAPYEQYF
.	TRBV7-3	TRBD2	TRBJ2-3	TGTGCCAGCAGCACCTCTAGCGGGAGCACAGATACGCAGTATTTT	CASSTSSGSTDTQYF
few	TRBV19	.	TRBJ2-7	TGTGCCAGTAGCACACAGGGTTACAACGAGCAGTACTTC	CASSTQGYNEQYF
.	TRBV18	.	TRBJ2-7	TGTGCCAGCTCACCTACCCTTTACGAGCAGTACTTC	CASSPTLYEQYF
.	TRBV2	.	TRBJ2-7	TGTGCCAGCAGTGAAGTACGGACGAGTTACGAGCAGTACTTC	CASSEVRTSYEQYF
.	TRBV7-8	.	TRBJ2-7	TGTGCCAGCAGCGAACAAGGTGGTCCCCTCGAGCAGTACTTC	CASSEQGGPLEQYF
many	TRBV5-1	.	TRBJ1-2	TGCGCCAGCAGCTTCGATTCTAACTATGGCTACACCTTC	CASSFDSNYGYTF
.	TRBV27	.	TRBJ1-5	TGTGCCAGCAGGCGCACAGGGATCGGTCAGCCCCAGCATTTT	CASRRTGIGQPQHF
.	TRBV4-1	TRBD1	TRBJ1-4	TGCGCCAGCAGCCAAAAGAATCCCGAAATTAAGGGGGCGCAGACTAATGAAAAACTGTTTTTT	CASSQKNPEIKGAQTNEKLFF
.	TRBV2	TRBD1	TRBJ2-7	TGTGCCAGCAAGGGACAGACCTACGAGCAGTACTTC	CASKGQTYEQYF
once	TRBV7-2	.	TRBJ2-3	TGTGCCAGCAGCAGTTATGCAGATACGCAGTATTTT	CASSSYADTQYF
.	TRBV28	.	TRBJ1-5	TGTGCCAGCAGTTTATTAGCCGGCGGAAATCAGCCCCAGCATTTT	CASSLLAGGNQPQHF
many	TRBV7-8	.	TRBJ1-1	TGTGCCAGCAGCTTGAACATTGGGGAGGAAGCTTTCTTT	CASSLNIGEEAFF
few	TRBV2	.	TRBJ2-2	TGTGCCAGCACCAGGACTTCTACCGGGGAGCTGTTTTTT	CASTRTSTGELFF